These 13 T cell receptor beta chains came from one sample sequenced in a study of T cell responses to AZD1222 COVID-19 vaccine. Using immunoSEQ multiplex PCR, the repertoire was profiled, and TCRdb retains in-frame clones only, with some absent. The table shows 150,000 to 200,000 clones, with 85% to 90% occurring only once. The input for sequencing was peripheral blood, taken on day 0 of AZD1222 vaccination. Receptors were obtained from an adult in good health.

V gene TRBV10-3 combines with J gene TRBJ1-6, with D hard to call. The V and J ends lost 6 bases and 8 bases respectively, with 14 bases between them. CDR1 is ENHRY, CDR2 SYGVKD, per germline. This CDR3 contains 14 residues. The CDR3 nucleotides are TGTGCCATCAGCCGGACGAGGGTGGATTCACCCCTCCACTTT. Translated, it gives CAISRTRVDSPLHF.

This chain connects TRBV6-2 or TRBV6-3 to TRBJ1-1, with D unclear. CDR3 length equals 15 residues. V was trimmed by 6 bases and J by 7 bases, leaving 21 bases between them. Looked up from germline, CDR1 is MNHEY and CDR2 is SVGEGT. The CDR3 coding sequence is TGTGCCAGCAGCCCTTACCCCTCAAGGCAGGATGAAGCTTTCTTT. It encodes CASSPYPSRQDEAFF.

V and J are TRBV5-1 and TRBJ2-3; 10 bases align to TRBD2. This CDR3 is built from 16 residues. Losses at the gene ends were 0 bases for V and 2 bases for J; bases not matched to a gene: 3. Germline lookup yields CDR1 SGHRS and CDR2 YFSETQ. The CDR3 protein is CASSLELAGTTDTQYF. The CDR3 DNA is TGCGCCAGCAGCTTGGAACTAGCGGGGACCACAGATACGCAGTATTTT.

The rearrangement joins TRBV19 to TRBJ2-3, with D possibly matching TRBD1 (5 bases). The CDR3 is 14 residues long. The ends were cut back, 4 bases at V and 5 bases at J, with 13 bases in the middle. The germline V gene has CDR1 LNHDA and CDR2 SQIVND (reference sequence). CDR3 sequence reads: CASSTTVGVDTQYF. Here the CDR3 DNA reads TGTGCCAGTAGTACCACAGTAGGGGTAGATACGCAGTATTTT.

The chain uses TRBV28 and TRBJ2-5, with D perhaps TRBD1 or TRBD2 (6 bases each). CDR1 is MDHEN and CDR2 is SYDVKM in the germline V gene. Trimming shortened V by 7 bases and J by 9 bases, and 18 bases separated the two germline ends. The CDR3 is 13 amino acids. CDR3 bases: TGTGCCAGCACCACGGGGGCGGGGACGGCCCAGTACTTC. Translating it yields CASTTGAGTAQYF.

The rearrangement links TRBV7-2 to TRBJ2-5; D is undetermined. The V gene lost 2 bases and the J gene lost 5 bases, with 9 bases spanning the gap. The CDR3 covers 13 residues. Germline assignment: CDR1 SGHTA and CDR2 FQGNSA. CDR3 amino acids: CASSLPGIETQYF. CDR3 sequence (DNA): TGTGCCAGCAGCTTACCTGGGATTGAGACCCAGTACTTC.

The J gene is TRBJ1-6, the V gene TRBV7-3; D not certain. V was pared by 2 bases and J by 10 bases, with 15 bases between. Germline V gene data show CDR1 as SGHTA and CDR2 as FQGTGA. This CDR3 comprises 15 residues. Written as DNA, the CDR3 is TGTGCCAGCAGCTTAGGGCCTCAGGCGTGGTCACCCCTCCACTTT. Its protein is CASSLGPQAWSPLHF.

The chain uses TRBV9 and TRBJ1-3; D is ambiguous. Germline V gene data show CDR1 as SGDLS and CDR2 as YYNGEE. The CDR3 has 15 residues. Deletions cut 0 bases from V and 3 bases from J, with 10 bases between. CDR3 loop: CASSVGDSDGNTIYF. CDR3 bases: TGTGCCAGCAGCGTAGGCGATTCGGATGGAAACACCATATATTTT.

This chain joins TRBV6-5 and TRBJ1-2; 7 bases map to TRBD1. V dropped 2 bases and J dropped 1; count of bases not matched to a gene: 7. This CDR3 comprises 16 residues. Germline V gene data show CDR1 as MNHEY and CDR2 as SVGAGI. The CDR3 sequence is CASSYGGTDFNYGYTF. Here the CDR3 DNA reads TGTGCCAGCAGTTACGGGGGGACAGACTTTAACTATGGCTACACCTTC.

J is TRBJ1-3 and V is TRBV10-3; tentatively, D is TRBD1 (6 bases). The germline CDR1 and CDR2 sequences are ENHRY and SYGVKD. With 6 bases removed from V and 7 bases from J, the gap between germline ends came to 16 bases. CDR3 length: 14 residues. CDR3: CAISLRQDGNTIYF. The CDR3 DNA follows: TGTGCCATCAGCTTACGACAGGATGGCAACACCATATATTTT.

V gene TRBV2 combines with J gene TRBJ1-3; tentatively, D is TRBD1 (5 bases). V shed 10 bases and J shed 4 bases, with 17 bases lying between them. Germline CDR1 SNHLY, CDR2 FYNNEI. The length of the CDR3 is 14 residues. The chain's CDR3 is CATLTAGAGNTIYF. CDR3 DNA sequence: TGTGCCACCCTGACAGCCGGGGCAGGAAACACCATATATTTT.

In this sample, this clone turned up a few times. The chain combines TRBV2 with TRBJ1-3; 7 nucleotides agree with TRBD1. The CDR3 runs 14 residues. From germline, CDR1 is SNHLY and CDR2 FYNNEI. V lost 6 bases and J lost 4; bases outside the gene matches: 6. The CDR3 region has the DNA TGTGCCAGCAGCCGTACAGGGGAGGGAAACACCATATATTTT. This gives the protein CASSRTGEGNTIYF.

The chain joins TRBV4-1 to TRBJ2-1; 10 nucleotides agree with TRBD2. Trimming removed 3 bases from V and 7 bases from J; junction bases left unmatched: 9. This CDR3 region has 16 residues. From germline, CDR1 is MGHRA and CDR2 YSYEKL. The CDR3 region has the DNA TGCGCCAGCAGCCATACCGGGACTAGCGCTTGGAATGAGCAGTTCTTC. Translation gives CASSHTGTSAWNEQFF.